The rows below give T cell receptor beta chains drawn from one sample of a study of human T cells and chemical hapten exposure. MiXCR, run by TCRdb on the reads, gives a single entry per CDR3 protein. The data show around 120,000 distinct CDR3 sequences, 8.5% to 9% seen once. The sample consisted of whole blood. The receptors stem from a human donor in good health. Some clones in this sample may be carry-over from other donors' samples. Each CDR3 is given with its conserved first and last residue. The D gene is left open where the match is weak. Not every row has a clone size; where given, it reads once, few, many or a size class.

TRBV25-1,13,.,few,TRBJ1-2,TGTGCCAGCAGTGAAGTCGTGAGGGGCGGCTACACCTTC,CASSEVVRGGYTF
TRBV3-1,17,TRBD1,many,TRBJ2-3,TGTGCCAGCAGCCATTCTGACAGGGAAGTGGAGGCAGATACGCAGTATTTT,CASSHSDREVEADTQYF
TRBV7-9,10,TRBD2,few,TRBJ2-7,TGTGCCAGCAGCAACCCGGGACTAACCTTC,CASSNPGLTF
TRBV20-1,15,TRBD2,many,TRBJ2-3,TGCAGTGCTAGTGCGGGGGGGAGGGGCACAGATACGCAGTATTTT,CSASAGGRGTDTQYF
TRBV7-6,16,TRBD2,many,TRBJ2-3,TGTGCCAGCAGCTCCCGGTCTAGCGGAAACACAGATACGCAGTATTTT,CASSSRSSGNTDTQYF
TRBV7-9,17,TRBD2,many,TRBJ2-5,TGTGCCAGCAGCTTAGTCCACGCGGGAGTGGGACTAGAGACCCAGTACTTC,CASSLVHAGVGLETQYF
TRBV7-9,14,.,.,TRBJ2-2,TGTGCCAGCAGCGGGTCCTTTAACACCGGGGAGCTGTTTTTT,CASSGSFNTGELFF
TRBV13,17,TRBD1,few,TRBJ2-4,TGTGCCAGCAGCCTGGACAGGGAAGTGTTTGGCAAAAACATTCAGTACTTC,CASSLDREVFGKNIQYF
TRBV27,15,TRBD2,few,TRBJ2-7,TGTGCCAGCAGTTCCGAAAAGCGGGGGGCCTACGAGCAGTACTTC,CASSSEKRGAYEQYF
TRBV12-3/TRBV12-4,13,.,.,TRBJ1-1,TGTGCCAGCAGTTTCTTGGAGAGCACTGAAGCTTTCTTT,CASSFLESTEAFF
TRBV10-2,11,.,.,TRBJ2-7,TGCGCCAGCAGTGGTGGTGACGAGCAGTACTTC,CASSGGDEQYF
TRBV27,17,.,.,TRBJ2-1,TGTGCCAGCAGTTTATCCGTTGCGTGGGCACTAAACAATGAGCAGTTCTTC,CASSLSVAWALNNEQFF